This T cell receptor (beta chain) originates from a study of response to subunit inactivated influenza vaccine. Whole-study results and caveats: Few new T cells, the authors suggested, are recruited by each seasonal influenza vaccination.

TCRdb passed the RT-PCR reads through MiXCR, listing each CDR3 protein once. The sample shows 590,000 or so distinct CDR3 sequences, around 15% of them seen only once. Germline CDR1 and CDR2: MNHEY and SMNVEV (reference sequence). The CDR3 has 16 residues. J lost 7 bases, V lost 3 bases, and 12 bases had no gene match. In regard to this clonotype: Antigen: not known.

The chain joins TRBV27 to TRBJ2-1; 7 positions match TRBD2. The clonotype was recovered from a man in his fifties or sixties who received an inactivated influenza vaccine. This specimen consisted of PBMCs from blood, obtained 14 days before vaccination. The CDR3 nucleotides are TGTGCCAGCAGTTTGCGCCTAGCGGATTTGGGGAATGAGCAGTTCTTC. Translation: CASSLRLADLGNEQFF.